The 10 T cell receptor beta chains below come from one sample, sequenced in a study of cytomegalovirus exposure and HLA in healthy donors. PCR amplification relied on 60 Vbeta primers (plus 13 Jbeta primers). Clones were read by immunoSEQ multiplex PCR, and TCRdb kept only the in-frame ones, dropping some. The sample lists around 170,000 clones, over 75% seen once, with approximately 6.3% in the top ten. The sample comprised PBMCs. Source of these receptors: a man aged 40-49 years in good health and CMV-seropositive.

CDR3 in amino acids: CASSLLAVPQETQYF. CDR3 DNA sequence: TGCGCCAGCAGCTTGTTGGCAGTCCCTCAAGAGACCCAGTACTTC. J is TRBJ2-5 and V is TRBV5-1; no reliable D call. Trimming left V 1 base short and J 2 bases short, with 12 bases between. The CDR3 sequence is 15 residues long. CDR1 is SGHRS, CDR2 YFSETQ, per germline.

This clone was observed a few times. The V call is TRBV6-6, the J call TRBJ1-5; maybe TRBD1 (6 bases). The CDR3 spans 16 residues. Germline lookup yields CDR1 MNHNY and CDR2 SVGAGI (reference sequence). With 2 bases removed from V and 0 bases from J, the gap between germline ends came to 11 bases. CDR3 DNA sequence: TGTGCCAGCAGTTACATGGGACAAGTTAGCAATCAGCCCCAGCATTTT. It codes for CASSYMGQVSNQPQHF.

The table lists this clone with a few counts. V gene TRBV5-4 combines with J gene TRBJ1-1, with 11 bases that match TRBD1. The CDR3 length is 15 residues. V gave up 4 bases and J gave up 5 bases; unmatched junction bases: 7. Per germline, CDR1 SGHNT and CDR2 YYREEE (reference sequence). The DNA for the CDR3 is TGTGCCAGCAGCGCCGCCGGGACAGGGGGAACTGAAGCTTTCTTT. Its translation is CASSAAGTGGTEAFF.

This clone came up a few times. The CDR3 coding sequence is TGTGCCAGCAGTGAACAGGGGGCGCACGAGACCCAGTACTTC. This encodes CASSEQGAHETQYF. This rearrangement joins TRBV6-1 to TRBJ2-5; 8 positions match TRBD1. V shed 2 bases and J 5 bases; nucleotides not matched to a gene: 4. CDR1 and CDR2 (germline): MNHNS, SASEGT. CDR3 length equals 14 residues.

J is TRBJ1-1 and V is TRBV6-1, with 9 bases aligning to TRBD1. J gave up 2 bases and V 8 bases, and 6 bases lay outside the gene matches. The CDR3 contains 14 residues. The germline CDR1 and CDR2 sequences are MNHNS and SASEGT. Here the CDR3 DNA reads TGTGCCAGCTGTTGGACAGGGGCAAACACTGAAGCTTTCTTT. Translating it yields CASCWTGANTEAFF.

Notes on this clone: Additional DNA sequences in this sample encode the identical CDR3. DNA of the CDR3: TGTGCCAGCTCCCCGGACAGTTCCTACGAGCAGTACTTC. Protein sequence: CASSPDSSYEQYF. The chain employs TRBV18 and TRBJ2-7; D possibly corresponds to TRBD1 (6 bases). V was trimmed by 6 bases and J by 1 base, leaving 10 bases between them. Germline CDR1 KGHSH, CDR2 LQKENI. The CDR3 covers 13 residues.

J is TRBJ1-6 and V is TRBV4-3, with 7 bases aligning to TRBD1. In germline, CDR1 is LGHNA, CDR2 YSLEER. Trimming cost V 4 bases and J 0 bases; bases outside gene matches: 3. The CDR3 totals 16 residues. CDR3 loop: CASSLQGGSYNSPLHF. In DNA form, the CDR3 reads TGCGCCAGCAGCCTGCAGGGGGGCTCCTATAATTCACCCCTCCACTTT.

Only a few counts were recorded for this clone. J is TRBJ1-1 and V is TRBV2; tentative D call: TRBD1 (6 bases). Trimming stripped 1 base from V and 4 bases from J, with 10 bases between. This CDR3 region has 14 residues. CDR1 and CDR2 from the germline V gene are SNHLY and FYNNEI. DNA of the CDR3: TGTGCCAGCAGTGAAGTTAGGGGGACCACTGAAGCTTTCTTT. Protein product: CASSEVRGTTEAFF.

This chain joins TRBV7-9 and TRBJ1-5; D not certain. Germline loops: CDR1 SEHNR, CDR2 FQNEAQ (reference sequence). Trimming removed 1 base from V and 0 bases from J, with 13 bases in between. This CDR3 spans 17 amino acids. The CDR3 DNA reads as TGTGCCAGCAGCTTAGGAGGGCTCCCAAATAGCAATCAGCCCCAGCATTTT. Protein product: CASSLGGLPNSNQPQHF.

This rearrangement joins TRBV28 to TRBJ1-3; D is unclear. The V end lost 3 bases, the J end lost 7 bases, and 10 bases lay between the germline ends. This CDR3 comprises 13 residues. Germline V gene sequence: CDR1 MDHEN, CDR2 SYDVKM. The CDR3 protein is CASSLGLGNTIYF. CDR3 bases: TGTGCCAGCAGTTTGGGTTTGGGCAACACCATATATTTT. The variable domain in full, with the rest retrieved from reference TRBV28 and TRBJ1-3, is DVKVTQSSRYLVKRTGEKVFLECVQDMDHENMFWYRQDPGLGLRLIYFSYDVKMKEKGDIPEGYSVSREKKERFSLILESASTNQTSMYLCASSLGLGNTIYFGEGSWLTVV.